The 27 T cell receptor beta chains reported below all come from one sample, sequenced in a study of shared clonotypes between healthy human individuals. Measured with immunoSEQ multiplex PCR; TCRdb has only the in-frame clones, and not every one. The sample yields 1.6 million or so clones, approximately 98.5% seen once. Sequencing input: naive CD4+ T cells sorted from blood. Regarding subset: CD45RA+ positively selected. These receptors originate from a man younger than 45 in good health.

J is TRBJ2-1 and V is TRBV18; D is possibly TRBD2 (5 bases). The CDR3 extends over 15 amino acids. Trimming shortened V by 0 bases and J by 3 bases, and 9 bases separated the two germline ends. Germline-derived CDR1 and CDR2 are KGHSH and LQKENI. This chain's CDR3 is CASSPPNGNYNEQFF. CDR3 DNA: TGTGCCAGCTCACCACCAAACGGGAACTACAATGAGCAGTTCTTC.

The genes are TRBV29-1 and TRBJ2-7, with 8 bases identical to TRBD1. Germline loops: CDR1 SQVTM, CDR2 ANQGSEA. This CDR3 has 14 amino acids. The V gene end was trimmed by 6 bases and the J gene end by 1 base; junction bases not matched to a gene: 8. In nucleotides, the CDR3 is TGCAGCGTCGGCGACAGGGGTGGTTCCTACGAGCAGTACTTC. It translates to CSVGDRGGSYEQYF.

This chain joins TRBV6-5 and TRBJ2-2; maybe TRBD1 (5 bases). V gave up 8 bases and J gave up 4 bases, with 14 bases separating them. CDR3 length equals 14 residues. CDR1 MNHEY and CDR2 SVGAGI come from the germline V gene. CDR3 in amino acids: CASGVRGGTGELFF. The CDR3 bases are TGTGCCAGCGGGGTAAGGGGCGGCACCGGGGAGCTGTTTTTT.

On this clone: The same CDR3 is also encoded by other DNA sequences in this sample. The chain has TRBV9 and TRBJ2-7; D unclear. CDR1 SGDLS and CDR2 YYNGEE come from the germline V gene. The V gene lost 0 bases and the J gene lost 2 bases, with 9 bases spanning the gap. The CDR3 loop spans 14 amino acids. The CDR3 reads CASSVGGGTYEQYF. The CDR3 DNA reads as TGTGCCAGCAGCGTAGGCGGCGGAACCTACGAGCAGTACTTC.

Turning to this clone: Other DNA sequences within the sample encode an identical CDR3. This chain joins TRBV20-1 and TRBJ2-5, with a possible D match to TRBD2 (6 bases). V was pared by 6 bases and J by 5 bases, with 7 bases between. Per germline, CDR1 DFQATT and CDR2 SNEGSKA (reference sequence). The CDR3 covers 10 residues. In DNA form, the CDR3 reads TGCAGTGCGGGAGGCGAGACCCAGTACTTC. Amino acid sequence: CSAGGETQYF.

The chain uses TRBV6-1 and TRBJ2-3; TRBD1 matches 9 bases. Germline-derived CDR1 and CDR2 are MNHNS and SASEGT. The J segment lost 1 base and the V segment lost 6 bases, leaving 2 bases of the junction unmatched. This CDR3 has 14 residues. The CDR3, as DNA: TGTGCCAGCAGGAGGACAGGGGGCACAGATACGCAGTATTTT. Translated: CASRRTGGTDTQYF.

The J gene is TRBJ2-2, the V gene TRBV29-1; D gene ambiguous. V lost 0 bases, J lost 0 bases, and 8 bases lay in between. The CDR3 has 15 amino acids. Germline values: CDR1 SQVTM, CDR2 ANQGSEA. Written as DNA, the CDR3 is TGCAGCGTTGAAGAGGCCCGCGCGAACACCGGGGAGCTGTTTTTT. Translation: CSVEEARANTGELFF.

DNA of the CDR3: TGTGCCAGCAGCGGAGGGACCTCGTACCAAGAGACCCAGTACTTC. Translated, it gives CASSGGTSYQETQYF. J is TRBJ2-5 and V is TRBV5-8; possibly TRBD2 for D (6 bases). The CDR3 is 15 amino acids. Trimming removed 4 bases from V and 0 bases from J, with 13 bases in between. CDR1 SGHTS and CDR2 YDEGEE come from the germline V gene.

With regard to this clone: Germline is not matched at one junction end, which may reflect a read error. The chain uses TRBV7-7 and TRBJ2-1; D is ambiguous. Germline loops: CDR1 SSHAT, CDR2 FNYEAQ (reference sequence). CDR3 length equals 11 residues. The CDR3 nucleotides read TGTGCTAGCAGCCACTACAATGAGCAGTTCTTC. As protein: CASSHYNEQFF. Variable domain in full (rest from reference TRBV7-7 and TRBJ2-1): GAGVSQSPRYKVTKRGQDVTLRCDPISSHATLYWYQQALGQGPEFLTYFNYEAQPDKSGLPSDRFSAERPEGSISTLTIQRTEQRDSAMYRCASSHYNEQFFGPGTRLTVL.

The V call is TRBV30, the J call TRBJ1-3, with 8 bases identical to TRBD1. In germline, CDR1 is GTSNPN, CDR2 SVGIG (reference sequence). The length of the CDR3 is 14 residues. V lost 0 bases, J lost 7 bases, and 5 bases stayed unmatched. DNA for the CDR3: TGTGCCTGGAGTGTATTGGACAGGGTGAACACCATATATTTT. Translated: CAWSVLDRVNTIYF.

With respect to this clone: The sample holds other DNA sequences that translate to the same CDR3. V gene TRBV28 combines with J gene TRBJ2-7; TRBD1 matches at 7 bases. The V and J ends lost 1 base and 0 bases, in that order; junction bases with no gene match: 3. CDR3 length: 15 amino acids. Germline V gives CDR1 MDHEN, CDR2 SYDVKM. The CDR3 sequence is CASSLYGTVSYEQYF. CDR3 nucleotides: TGTGCCAGCAGTTTATACGGGACAGTCTCCTACGAGCAGTACTTC.

The rearrangement joins TRBV2 to TRBJ2-5, with D tentatively TRBD1 (5 bases). Trimming removed 6 bases at V and 2 bases at J, with 13 bases between. Looked up from germline, CDR1 is SNHLY and CDR2 is FYNNEI. This CDR3 comprises 14 residues. Written as DNA, the CDR3 is TGTGCCAGCAGGAAGACAGAATCTCAAGAGACCCAGTACTTC. Translated, it gives CASRKTESQETQYF.

The chain recombines TRBV18 with TRBJ2-3; 9 nucleotides line up with TRBD1. The CDR3 runs to 15 residues. V lost 3 bases, J lost 4 bases, and 5 bases stayed unmatched. Germline V gene sequence: CDR1 KGHSH, CDR2 LQKENI. CDR3 amino acids: CASSPNRGPADTQYF. The CDR3 coding sequence is TGTGCCAGCTCACCGAACAGGGGGCCGGCAGATACGCAGTATTTT.

In this sample, this clone turned up once. This chain connects TRBV9 to TRBJ1-2; possible D gene TRBD1, 5 bases. This CDR3 is built from 14 residues. The V end was cut by 4 bases, the J end by 9 bases, with 19 bases between. Germline lookup yields CDR1 SGDLS and CDR2 YYNGEE. The CDR3 coding sequence is TGTGCCAGCAGCCCAAATGTCTGGGGCGCGAGCTACACCTTC. Translating gives CASSPNVWGASYTF.

V gene TRBV5-1 combines with J gene TRBJ1-1; D gene uncertain. CDR1 and CDR2 (germline): SGHRS, YFSETQ. The CDR3 extends over 13 amino acids. V shed 4 bases and J shed 1 base, with 8 bases lying between them. The CDR3, as DNA: TGCGCCAGCAGCGCAGGCGCGAACACTGAAGCTTTCTTT. Translating gives CASSAGANTEAFF. The full variable domain, rest sourced from reference TRBV5-1 and TRBJ1-1, is KAGVTQTPRYLIKTRGQQVTLSCSPISGHRSVSWYQQTPGQGLQFLFEYFSETQRNKGNFPGRFSGRQFSNSRSEMNVSTLELGDSALYLCASSAGANTEAFFGQGTRLTVV.

The chain is built from TRBV9 and TRBJ1-1; TRBD1 agrees at 10 bases. The trim removed 5 bases at V and 1 base at J, leaving 14 bases unmatched. Germline CDR1 and CDR2: SGDLS and YYNGEE. This CDR3 is 18 amino acids long. In DNA, the CDR3 is TGTGCCAGCAGAGCCCACGACCGGGACAGGGGAAAGAACACTGAAGCTTTCTTT. Translated: CASRAHDRDRGKNTEAFF.

The V call is TRBV11-2, the J call TRBJ2-1, with 10 bases fitting TRBD2. The CDR3 has 16 residues. Germline lookup yields CDR1 SGHAT and CDR2 FQNNGV. The V segment lost 1 base and the J segment 4 bases; nucleotides outside the gene matches: 4. The CDR3, as DNA: TGTGCCAGCAGCTTAGGCGGACTAGCGGTTTACAATGAGCAGTTCTTC. Protein sequence: CASSLGGLAVYNEQFF.

The rearrangement joins TRBV27 to TRBJ2-7; D unclear. This CDR3 spans 13 amino acids. CDR1 is MNHEY and CDR2 is SMNVEV in the germline V gene (reference sequence). V was clipped by 5 bases and J by 1 base, with 9 bases between them. The CDR3 sequence: CASSLTQSYEQYF. The CDR3 coding sequence is TGTGCCAGCAGTCTCACACAATCCTACGAGCAGTACTTC.

This clone was found once. The chain is built from TRBV7-9 and TRBJ2-1; TRBD2 matches at 7 bases. Germline values: CDR1 SEHNR, CDR2 FQNEAQ (reference sequence). Trimming took 1 base from V and 3 from J; bases not matched to a gene: 9. The CDR3 runs 17 residues. Here the CDR3 DNA reads TGTGCCAGCAGCTTAGGAAGCCTGGGAGGGAGCTACAATGAGCAGTTCTTC. It translates to CASSLGSLGGSYNEQFF.

This chain connects TRBV10-2 to TRBJ2-3, with TRBD2 matching 9 bases. The V and J ends lost 4 bases and 9 bases, in that order; junction bases with no gene match: 5. CDR1 is WSHSY, CDR2 SAAADI, per germline. The CDR3 loop spans 13 amino acids. The DNA for the CDR3 is TGCGCCAGCAGTGCCGCTAGCGGGACGACGCAGTATTTT. Translation: CASSAASGTTQYF.

The J gene is TRBJ2-3, the V gene TRBV6-4; TRBD1 matches 9 bases. The germline V gene encodes CDR1 MRHNA and CDR2 SNTAGT. This CDR3 spans 18 amino acids. With 2 bases clipped from V and 3 bases from J, the junction kept 12 bases outside the gene matches. Written as DNA, the CDR3 is TGTGCCAGCAGTGACGGAAAAGGGACAGGGAGTTGGACAGATACGCAGTATTTT. Its protein product is CASSDGKGTGSWTDTQYF.

The rearrangement uses TRBV7-2 and TRBJ2-2, with 9 positions matching TRBD2. The CDR3 has 16 amino acids. The trim removed 2 bases at V and 7 bases at J, leaving 8 bases unmatched. CDR1 is SGHTA, CDR2 FQGNSA, per germline. Written as DNA, the CDR3 is TGTGCCAGCAGCTTACTAGCGGGAACGGATGGCGGGGAGCTGTTTTTT. This translates into CASSLLAGTDGGELFF.

Points on this clone: Other DNA sequences from this sample encode an identical CDR3 as well. This chain links TRBV18 with TRBJ2-3, with D uncertain. Germline V gives CDR1 KGHSH, CDR2 LQKENI. The CDR3 sequence is 14 residues long. Trimming took 3 bases from V and 0 from J, leaving 7 bases between them. CDR3 sequence: CASSPGSSTDTQYF. The CDR3 DNA reads as TGTGCCAGCTCACCGGGCAGTAGCACAGATACGCAGTATTTT.

V and J are TRBV5-1 and TRBJ2-3; D ambiguous. Trimming took off 4 bases at V and 6 bases at J, with 12 bases between the two ends. Germline CDR1 and CDR2: SGHRS and YFSETQ. This CDR3 comprises 13 residues. This CDR3 is CASSPGAPDTQYF. CDR3 nucleotide sequence: TGCGCCAGCAGCCCCGGCGCCCCCGATACGCAGTATTTT.

The chain carries TRBV27 and TRBJ2-1; 9 nucleotides align to TRBD2. The V gene end was trimmed by 6 bases and the J gene end by 1 base; junction bases not matched to a gene: 4. This CDR3 is built from 15 residues. Germline V gene sequence: CDR1 MNHEY, CDR2 SMNVEV (reference sequence). This CDR3 is CASSGLARSYNEQFF. The CDR3 nucleotides read TGTGCCAGCAGCGGACTAGCGAGGTCCTACAATGAGCAGTTCTTC.

The chain uses TRBV27 and TRBJ2-2, with D perhaps assigned TRBD1 or TRBD2 (5 bases each). V was pared by 6 bases and J by 4 bases, with 15 bases between. The germline CDR1 and CDR2 sequences are MNHEY and SMNVEV (reference sequence). This CDR3 has 15 residues. CDR3 sequence (DNA): TGTGCCAGCAGGGCCGAAGGGGACCTCACCGGGGAGCTGTTTTTT. It is translated as CASRAEGDLTGELFF.

V and J are TRBV20-1 and TRBJ1-5; D not certain. The V gene lost 1 base and the J gene lost 6 bases, with 4 bases spanning the gap. The CDR3 length is 11 residues. Germline CDR1 is DFQATT and CDR2 is SNEGSKA (reference sequence). The CDR3 nucleotides read TGCAGTGCTAGAGGGTTTCAGCCCCAGCATTTT. This encodes CSARGFQPQHF.